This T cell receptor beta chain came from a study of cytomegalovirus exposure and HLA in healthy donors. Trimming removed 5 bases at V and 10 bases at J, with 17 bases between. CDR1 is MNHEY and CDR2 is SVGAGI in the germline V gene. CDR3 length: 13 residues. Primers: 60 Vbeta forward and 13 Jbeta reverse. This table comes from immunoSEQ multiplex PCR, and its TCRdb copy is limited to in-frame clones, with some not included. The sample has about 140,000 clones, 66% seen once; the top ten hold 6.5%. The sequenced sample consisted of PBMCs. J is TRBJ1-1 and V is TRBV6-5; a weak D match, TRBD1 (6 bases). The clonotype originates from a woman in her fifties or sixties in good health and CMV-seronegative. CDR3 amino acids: CASSGGRPPLAFF. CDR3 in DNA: TGTGCCAGCAGTGGGGGCAGGCCCCCCTTAGCTTTCTTT.